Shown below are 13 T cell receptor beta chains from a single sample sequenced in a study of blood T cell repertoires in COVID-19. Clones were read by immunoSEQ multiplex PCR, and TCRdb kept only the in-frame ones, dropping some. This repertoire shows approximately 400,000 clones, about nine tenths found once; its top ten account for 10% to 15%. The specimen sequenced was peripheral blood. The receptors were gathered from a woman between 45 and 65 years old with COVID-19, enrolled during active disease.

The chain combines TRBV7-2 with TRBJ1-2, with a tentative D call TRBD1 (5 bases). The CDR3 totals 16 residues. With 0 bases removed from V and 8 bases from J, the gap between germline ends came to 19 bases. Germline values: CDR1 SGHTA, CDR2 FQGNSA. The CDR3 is CASSLALASGIGGYTF. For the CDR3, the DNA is TGTGCCAGCAGCTTAGCTCTTGCGTCAGGGATTGGCGGCTACACCTTC.

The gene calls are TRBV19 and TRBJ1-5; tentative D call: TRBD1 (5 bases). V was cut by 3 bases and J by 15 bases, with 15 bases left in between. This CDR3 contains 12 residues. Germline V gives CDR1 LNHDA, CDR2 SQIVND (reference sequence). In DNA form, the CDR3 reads TGTGCCAGTAGTATCGGGTCGGGGGTCCGGCATTTT. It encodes CASSIGSGVRHF.

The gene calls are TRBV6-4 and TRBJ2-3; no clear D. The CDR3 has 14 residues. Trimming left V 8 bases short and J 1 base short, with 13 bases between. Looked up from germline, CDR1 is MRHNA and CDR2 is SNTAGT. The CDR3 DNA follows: TGTGCCAGCGGGCCGAACAGCCGCACAGATACGCAGTATTTT. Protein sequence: CASGPNSRTDTQYF.

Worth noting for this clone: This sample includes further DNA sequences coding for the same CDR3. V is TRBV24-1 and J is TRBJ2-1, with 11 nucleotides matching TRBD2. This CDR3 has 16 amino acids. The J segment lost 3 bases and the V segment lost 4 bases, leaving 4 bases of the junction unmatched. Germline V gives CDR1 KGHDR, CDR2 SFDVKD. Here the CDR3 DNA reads TGTGCCACCAGTGACCCCACTAGCGGGGGCTACAATGAGCAGTTCTTC. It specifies CATSDPTSGGYNEQFF.

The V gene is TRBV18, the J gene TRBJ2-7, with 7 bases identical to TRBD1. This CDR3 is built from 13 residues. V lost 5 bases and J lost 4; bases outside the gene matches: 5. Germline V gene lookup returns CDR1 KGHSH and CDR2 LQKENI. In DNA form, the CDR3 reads TGTGCCAGCTCATCGGACAGGTCATACGAGCAGTACTTC. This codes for CASSSDRSYEQYF.

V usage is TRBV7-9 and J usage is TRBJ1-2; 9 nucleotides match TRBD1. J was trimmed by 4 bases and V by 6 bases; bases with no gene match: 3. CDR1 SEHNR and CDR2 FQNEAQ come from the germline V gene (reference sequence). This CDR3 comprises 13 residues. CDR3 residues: CASRGTGSYGYTF. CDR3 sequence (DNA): TGTGCCAGCAGGGGGACAGGGTCCTATGGCTACACCTTC. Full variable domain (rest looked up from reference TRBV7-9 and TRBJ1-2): DTGVSQNPRHKITKRGQNVTFRCDPISEHNRLYWYRQTLGQGPEFLTYFQNEAQLEKSRLLSDRFSAERPKGSFSTLEIQRTEQGDSAMYLCASRGTGSYGYTFGSGTRLTVV.

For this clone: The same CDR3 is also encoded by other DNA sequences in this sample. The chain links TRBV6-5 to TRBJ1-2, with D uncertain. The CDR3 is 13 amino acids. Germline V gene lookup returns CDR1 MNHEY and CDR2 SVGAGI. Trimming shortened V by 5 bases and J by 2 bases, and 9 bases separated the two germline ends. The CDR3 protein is CASSPDGNYGYTF. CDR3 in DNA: TGTGCCAGCAGTCCCGACGGGAACTATGGCTACACCTTC.

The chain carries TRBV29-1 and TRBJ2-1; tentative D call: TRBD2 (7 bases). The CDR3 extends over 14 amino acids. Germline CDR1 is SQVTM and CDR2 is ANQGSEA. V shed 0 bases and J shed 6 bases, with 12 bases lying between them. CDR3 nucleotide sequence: TGCAGCGTTGAAGAAGGGGGGGGTCGCAATGAGCAGTTCTTC. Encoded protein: CSVEEGGGRNEQFF.

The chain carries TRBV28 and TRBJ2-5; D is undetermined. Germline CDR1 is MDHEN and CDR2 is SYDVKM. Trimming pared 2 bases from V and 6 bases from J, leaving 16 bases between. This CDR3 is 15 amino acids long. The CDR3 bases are TGTGCCAGCAGTTTAGGTTCAGGTGTGCCGAAGACCCAGTACTTC. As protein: CASSLGSGVPKTQYF.

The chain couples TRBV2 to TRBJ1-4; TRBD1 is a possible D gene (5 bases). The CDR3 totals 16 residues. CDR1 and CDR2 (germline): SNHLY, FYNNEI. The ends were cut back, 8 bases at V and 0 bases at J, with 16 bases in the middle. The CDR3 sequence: CASRQGAFATNEKLFF. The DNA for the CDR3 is TGTGCCAGCCGCCAGGGCGCTTTTGCAACTAATGAAAAACTGTTTTTT.

This chain's CDR3 is CASSPSGSSGANVLTF. The CDR3 nucleotides are TGCGCCAGCAGCCCCTCCGGTAGCTCTGGGGCCAACGTCCTGACTTTC. This chain links TRBV5-1 with TRBJ2-6; D ambiguous. Between the trimmed V and J ends, which lost 4 bases and 0 bases, there was a span of 11 bases. The CDR3 is 16 amino acids. Germline V lookup: CDR1 SGHRS, CDR2 YFSETQ.

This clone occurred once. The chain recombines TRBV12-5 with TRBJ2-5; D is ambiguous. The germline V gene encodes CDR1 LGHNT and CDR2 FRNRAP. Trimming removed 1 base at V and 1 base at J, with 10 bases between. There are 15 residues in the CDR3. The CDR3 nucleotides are TGTGCTAGTGGTTTGGCGGCCGCAGGCCAAGAGACCCAGTACTTC. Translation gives CASGLAAAGQETQYF. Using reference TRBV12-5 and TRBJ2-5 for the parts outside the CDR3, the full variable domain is DARVTQTPRHKVTEMGQEVTMRCQPILGHNTVFWYRQTMMQGLELLAYFRNRAPLDDSGMPKDRFSAEMPDATLATLKIQPSEPRDSAVYFCASGLAAAGQETQYFGPGTRLLVL.

CDR3 sequence: CASSHFGIKTASGGRSYEQYF. CDR3 sequence (DNA): TGTGCCAGCAGCCACTTCGGGATTAAAACGGCTAGCGGGGGTAGGTCGTACGAGCAGTACTTC. The chain combines TRBV28 with TRBJ2-7; 10 positions match TRBD2. V trimming: 6 bases; J trimming: 4 bases; junction bases outside the gene matches: 27. This CDR3 is 21 amino acids long. Germline V gene sequence: CDR1 MDHEN, CDR2 SYDVKM. The complete variable domain, with remaining parts taken from reference TRBV28 and TRBJ2-7, reads DVKVTQSSRYLVKRTGEKVFLECVQDMDHENMFWYRQDPGLGLRLIYFSYDVKMKEKGDIPEGYSVSREKKERFSLILESASTNQTSMYLCASSHFGIKTASGGRSYEQYFGPGTRLTVT.